This TCR beta chain was sequenced in a study of shared clonotypes between healthy human individuals. It was CD45RO-negative cells, positively selected for CCR7, that made up naive CD8 cells, with terminally differentiated effector memory CD45RA+ cells excluded. Among the donors, all were Caucasian adults who lived in Nashville, Tennessee. This table comes from immunoSEQ multiplex PCR, and its TCRdb copy is limited to in-frame clones, with some not included. The sample holds millions of clones, approximately 94% seen once. General study points: The researchers took only blood, and tissue repertoires probably look different. In several donors, around 5% of naive CD4 clonotypes appeared in common. Rarefaction analysis demonstrated incomplete sorted-subset sequencing notwithstanding large depth.

Germline V CDR1 and CDR2: SGHAT, FQNNGV. Losses at the gene ends were 3 bases for V and 4 bases for J; bases not matched to a gene: 5. The length of the CDR3 is 14 residues. About this clone itself: Its specificity is not known.

The source material was naive CD8+ T cells from PBMCs. The origin of this receptor is a man in his late teens or twenties in good health. Some clones in this sample may be carry-over from other donors' samples. The chain couples TRBV11-2 to TRBJ2-7; 8 bases agree with TRBD1. The CDR3 region is CASSFFQGAYEQYF. In DNA form, the CDR3 reads TGTGCCAGCAGCTTTTTCCAGGGGGCGTACGAGCAGTACTTC.